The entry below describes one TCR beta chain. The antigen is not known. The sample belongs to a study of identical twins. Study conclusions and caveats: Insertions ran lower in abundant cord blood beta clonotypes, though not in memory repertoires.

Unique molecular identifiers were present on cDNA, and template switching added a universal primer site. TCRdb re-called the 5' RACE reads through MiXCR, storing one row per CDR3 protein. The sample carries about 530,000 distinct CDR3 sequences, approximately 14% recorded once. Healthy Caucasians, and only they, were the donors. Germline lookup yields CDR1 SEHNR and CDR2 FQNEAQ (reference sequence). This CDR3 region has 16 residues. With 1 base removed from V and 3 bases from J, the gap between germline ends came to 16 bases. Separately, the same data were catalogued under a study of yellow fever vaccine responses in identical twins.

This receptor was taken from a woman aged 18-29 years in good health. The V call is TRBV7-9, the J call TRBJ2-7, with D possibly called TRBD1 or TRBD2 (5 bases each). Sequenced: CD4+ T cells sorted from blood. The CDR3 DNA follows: TGTGCCAGCAGCTTAGACCCCCGGAGTGGGGGCTACGAGCAGTACTTC. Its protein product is CASSLDPRSGGYEQYF.